This TCR beta chain stems from a study of blood T cell repertoires in COVID-19. In Seattle, patients joined the study during active infection and were tracked longitudinally. V lost 6 bases and J lost 0, with 9 bases in between. Germline V gene lookup returns CDR1 SGHRS and CDR2 YFSETQ. The CDR3 loop spans 13 amino acids. This clone was counted a single time. Other DNA sequences in this sample translate to the same CDR3. Libraries were prepared by immunoSEQ multiplex PCR; TCRdb keeps only in-frame clonotypes and omits some of them. The sample includes tens of thousands of clones, approximately 84% of them seen just once.

The chain is built from TRBV5-1 and TRBJ1-1, with D tentatively TRBD1 (6 bases). Sequenced input: peripheral blood. The source is a man in his sixties with COVID-19, enrolled during active disease. The chain's CDR3 is CASTTGMNTEAFF. In DNA, the CDR3 is TGCGCCAGCACGACAGGAATGAACACTGAAGCTTTCTTT.